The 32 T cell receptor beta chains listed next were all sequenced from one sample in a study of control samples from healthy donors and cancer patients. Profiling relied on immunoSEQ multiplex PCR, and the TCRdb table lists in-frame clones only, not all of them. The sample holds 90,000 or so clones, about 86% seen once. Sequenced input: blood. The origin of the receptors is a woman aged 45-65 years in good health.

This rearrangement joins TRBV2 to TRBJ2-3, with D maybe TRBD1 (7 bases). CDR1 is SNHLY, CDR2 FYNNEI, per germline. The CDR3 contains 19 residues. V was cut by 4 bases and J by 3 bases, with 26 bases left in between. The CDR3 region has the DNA TGTGCCAGCAGTGTGATTCAAGGGGGCGGGGCGGATAGGACAGATACGCAGTATTTT. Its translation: CASSVIQGGGADRTDTQYF. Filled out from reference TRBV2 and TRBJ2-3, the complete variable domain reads EPEVTQTPSHQVTQMGQEVILRCVPISNHLYFYWYRQILGQKVEFLVSFYNNEISEKSEIFDDQFSVERPDGSNFTLKIRSTKLEDSAMYFCASSVIQGGGADRTDTQYFGPGTRLTVL.

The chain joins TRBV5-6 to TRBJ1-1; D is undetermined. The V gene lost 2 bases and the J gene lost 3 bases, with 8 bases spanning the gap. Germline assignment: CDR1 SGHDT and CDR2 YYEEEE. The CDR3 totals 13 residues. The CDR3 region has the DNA TGTGCCAGCAGCTTCGGAAGGGACACTGAAGCTTTCTTT. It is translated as CASSFGRDTEAFF.

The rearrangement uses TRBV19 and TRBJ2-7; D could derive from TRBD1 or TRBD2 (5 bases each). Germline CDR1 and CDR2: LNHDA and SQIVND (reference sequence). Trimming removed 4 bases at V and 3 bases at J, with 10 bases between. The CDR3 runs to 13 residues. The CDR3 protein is CASSTGRNYEQYF. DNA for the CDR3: TGTGCCAGTAGTACGGGACGGAACTACGAGCAGTACTTC.

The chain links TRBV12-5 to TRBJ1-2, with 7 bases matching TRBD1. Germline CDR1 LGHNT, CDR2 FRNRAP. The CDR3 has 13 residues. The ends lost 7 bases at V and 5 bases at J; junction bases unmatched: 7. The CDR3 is CASASDRYYGYTF. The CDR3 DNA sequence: TGTGCTAGTGCCTCGGACAGGTATTATGGCTACACCTTC.

The DNA for the CDR3 is TGCAGCGGCGGTCGACAGGGAATTTACAATGAGCAGTTCTTC. Its translation is CSGGRQGIYNEQFF. The J gene is TRBJ2-1, the V gene TRBV29-1, with 7 nucleotides matching TRBD1. Germline values: CDR1 SQVTM, CDR2 ANQGSEA. This CDR3 contains 14 residues. Trimming cost V 7 bases and J 4 bases; bases outside gene matches: 10.

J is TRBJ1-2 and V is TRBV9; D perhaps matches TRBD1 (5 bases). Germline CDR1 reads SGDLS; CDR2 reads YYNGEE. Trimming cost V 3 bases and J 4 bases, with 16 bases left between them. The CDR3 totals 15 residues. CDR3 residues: CASSDRPGTSYGYTF. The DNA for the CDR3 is TGTGCCAGCAGCGATCGCCCCGGGACGTCCTATGGCTACACCTTC. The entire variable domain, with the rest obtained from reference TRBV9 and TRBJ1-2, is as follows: DSGVTQTPKHLITATGQRVTLRCSPRSGDLSVYWYQQSLDQGLQFLIQYYNGEERAKGNILERFSAQQFPDLHSELNLSSLELGDSALYFCASSDRPGTSYGYTFGSGTRLTVV.

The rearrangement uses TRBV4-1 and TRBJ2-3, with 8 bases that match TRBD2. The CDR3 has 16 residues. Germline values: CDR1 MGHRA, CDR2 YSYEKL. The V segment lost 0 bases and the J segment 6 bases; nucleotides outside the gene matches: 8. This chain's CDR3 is CASSQDWKRGWDTQYF. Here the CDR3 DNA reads TGCGCCAGCAGCCAAGATTGGAAGCGGGGGTGGGATACGCAGTATTTT.

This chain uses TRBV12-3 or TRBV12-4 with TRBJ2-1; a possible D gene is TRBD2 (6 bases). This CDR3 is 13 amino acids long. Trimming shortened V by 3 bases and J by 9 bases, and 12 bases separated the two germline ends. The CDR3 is CASSFGRDVEQFF. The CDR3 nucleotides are TGTGCCAGCAGTTTTGGGCGGGACGTTGAGCAGTTCTTC.

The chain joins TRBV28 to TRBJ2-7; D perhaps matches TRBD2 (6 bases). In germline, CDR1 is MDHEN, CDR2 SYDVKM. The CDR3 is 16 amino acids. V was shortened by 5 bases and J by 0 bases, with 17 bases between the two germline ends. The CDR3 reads CASSPPRGRTSYEQYF. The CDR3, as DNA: TGTGCCAGCAGTCCCCCGCGGGGCCGCACCTCCTACGAGCAGTACTTC.

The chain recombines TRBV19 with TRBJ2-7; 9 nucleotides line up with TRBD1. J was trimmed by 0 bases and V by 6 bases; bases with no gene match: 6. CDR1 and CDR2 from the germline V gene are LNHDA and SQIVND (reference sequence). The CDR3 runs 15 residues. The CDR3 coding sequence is TGTGCCAGTAGCTCCGGGACAGGGTCCTCCTACGAGCAGTACTTC. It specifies CASSSGTGSSYEQYF. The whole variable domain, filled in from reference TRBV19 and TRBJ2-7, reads DGGITQSPKYLFRKEGQNVTLSCEQNLNHDAMYWYRQDPGQGLRLIYYSQIVNDFQKGDIAEGYSVSREKKESFPLTVTSAQKNPTAFYLCASSSGTGSSYEQYFGPGTRLTVT.

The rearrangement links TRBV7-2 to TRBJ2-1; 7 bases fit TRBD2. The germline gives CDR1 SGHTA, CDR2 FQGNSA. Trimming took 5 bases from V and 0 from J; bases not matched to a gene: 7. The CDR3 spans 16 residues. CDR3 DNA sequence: TGTGCCAGCAGCCCGAGGACTAGTGGCTCCTACAATGAGCAGTTCTTC. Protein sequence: CASSPRTSGSYNEQFF.

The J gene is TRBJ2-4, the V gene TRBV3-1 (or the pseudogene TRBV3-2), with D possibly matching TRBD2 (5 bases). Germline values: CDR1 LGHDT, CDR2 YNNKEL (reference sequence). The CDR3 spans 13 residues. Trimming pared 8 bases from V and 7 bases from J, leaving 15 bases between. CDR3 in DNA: TGTGCCAGCCGGTCAGTATCGGGGAACATTCAGTACTTC. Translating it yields CASRSVSGNIQYF.

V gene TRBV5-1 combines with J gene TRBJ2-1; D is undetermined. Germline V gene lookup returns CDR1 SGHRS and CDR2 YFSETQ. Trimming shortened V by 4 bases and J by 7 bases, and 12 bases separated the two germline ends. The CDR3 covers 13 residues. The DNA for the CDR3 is TGCGCCAGCAGCCAAGGACCAGAGAATGAGCAGTTCTTC. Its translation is CASSQGPENEQFF.

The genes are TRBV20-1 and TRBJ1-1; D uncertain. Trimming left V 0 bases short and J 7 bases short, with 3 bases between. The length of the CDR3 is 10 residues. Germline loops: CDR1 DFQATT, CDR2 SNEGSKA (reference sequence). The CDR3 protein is CSAREDEAFF. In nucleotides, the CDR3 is TGCAGTGCTAGAGAAGATGAAGCTTTCTTT.

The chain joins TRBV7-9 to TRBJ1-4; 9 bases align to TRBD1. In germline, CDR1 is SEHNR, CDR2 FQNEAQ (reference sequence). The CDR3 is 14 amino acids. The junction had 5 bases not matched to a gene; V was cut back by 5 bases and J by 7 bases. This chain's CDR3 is CASSKDRGSEKLFF. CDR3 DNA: TGTGCCAGCAGCAAGGACAGGGGAAGTGAAAAACTGTTTTTT.

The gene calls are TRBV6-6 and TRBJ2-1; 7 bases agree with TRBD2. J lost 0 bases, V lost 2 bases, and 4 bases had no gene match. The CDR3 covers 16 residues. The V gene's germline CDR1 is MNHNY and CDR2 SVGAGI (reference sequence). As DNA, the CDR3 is TGTGCCAGCAGTTACCGCGGGGGTAGCTCCTACAATGAGCAGTTCTTC. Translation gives CASSYRGGSSYNEQFF.

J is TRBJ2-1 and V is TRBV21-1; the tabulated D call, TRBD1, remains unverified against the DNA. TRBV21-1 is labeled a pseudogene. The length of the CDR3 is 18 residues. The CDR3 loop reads CASSTRDRGTLSYNEQFF. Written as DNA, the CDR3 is TGTGCCAGCAGCACCCGGGACAGGGGTACCCTCTCCTACAATGAGCAGTTCTTC.

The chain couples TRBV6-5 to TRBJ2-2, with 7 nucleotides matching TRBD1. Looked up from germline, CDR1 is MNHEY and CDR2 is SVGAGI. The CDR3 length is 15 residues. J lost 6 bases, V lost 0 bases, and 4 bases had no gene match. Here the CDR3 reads CASSYSNRGSGELFF. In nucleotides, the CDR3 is TGTGCCAGCAGTTACTCAAACAGGGGTTCCGGGGAGCTGTTTTTT.

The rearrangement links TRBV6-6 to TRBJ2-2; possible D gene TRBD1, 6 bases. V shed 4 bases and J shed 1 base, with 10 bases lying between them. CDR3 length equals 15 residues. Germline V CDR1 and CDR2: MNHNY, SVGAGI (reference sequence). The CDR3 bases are TGTGCCAGCAGTTCCGGGACACGGAACACCGGGGAGCTGTTTTTT. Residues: CASSSGTRNTGELFF.

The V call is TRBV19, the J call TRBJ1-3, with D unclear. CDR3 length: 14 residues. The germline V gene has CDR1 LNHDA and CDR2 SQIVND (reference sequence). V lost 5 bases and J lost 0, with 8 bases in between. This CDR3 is CASSEQSSGNTIYF. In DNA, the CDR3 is TGTGCCAGTAGTGAACAGAGCTCTGGAAACACCATATATTTT.

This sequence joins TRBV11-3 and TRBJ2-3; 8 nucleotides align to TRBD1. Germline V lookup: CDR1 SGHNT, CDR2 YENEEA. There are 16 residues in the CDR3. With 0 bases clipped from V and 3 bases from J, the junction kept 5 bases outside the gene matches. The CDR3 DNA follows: TGTGCCAGCAGCTTAGATCCTCAGGGGGCGACAGATACGCAGTATTTT. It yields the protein CASSLDPQGATDTQYF.

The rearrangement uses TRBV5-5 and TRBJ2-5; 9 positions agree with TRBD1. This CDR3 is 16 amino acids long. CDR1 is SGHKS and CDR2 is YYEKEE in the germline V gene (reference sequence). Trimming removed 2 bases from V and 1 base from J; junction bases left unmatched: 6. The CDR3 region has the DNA TGTGCCAGCAGCTTTCGACAGGGGGTCACCCAAGAGACCCAGTACTTC. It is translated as CASSFRQGVTQETQYF. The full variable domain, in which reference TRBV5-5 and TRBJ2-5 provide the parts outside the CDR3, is DAGVTQSPTHLIKTRGQQVTLRCSPISGHKSVSWYQQVLGQGPQFIFQYYEKEERGRGNFPDRFSARQFPNYSSELNVNALLLGDSALYLCASSFRQGVTQETQYFGPGTRLLVL.

This CDR3 is CASGLPMVRGNEQFF. CDR3 DNA sequence: TGTGCTAGTGGTTTACCTATGGTGAGGGGCAATGAGCAGTTCTTC. The genes are TRBV12-5 and TRBJ2-1, with D perhaps matching TRBD1 or TRBD2 (5 bases each). The CDR3 loop spans 15 amino acids. Trimming shortened V by 3 bases and J by 6 bases, and 15 bases separated the two germline ends. The germline V gene encodes CDR1 LGHNT and CDR2 FRNRAP.

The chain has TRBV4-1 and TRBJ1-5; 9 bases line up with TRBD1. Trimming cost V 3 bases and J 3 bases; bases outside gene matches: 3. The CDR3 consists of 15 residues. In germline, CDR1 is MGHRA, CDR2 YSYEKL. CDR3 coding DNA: TGCGCCAGCAGCCACAGGACAGGGGACAATCAGCCCCAGCATTTT. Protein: CASSHRTGDNQPQHF.

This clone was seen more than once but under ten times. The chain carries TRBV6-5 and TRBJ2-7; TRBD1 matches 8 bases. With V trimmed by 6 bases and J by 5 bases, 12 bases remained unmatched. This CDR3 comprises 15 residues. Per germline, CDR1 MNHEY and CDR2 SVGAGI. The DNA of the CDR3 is TGTGCCAGCAGACACTCAGGGGGCGCGACTCACGAGCAGTACTTC. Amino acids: CASRHSGGATHEQYF.

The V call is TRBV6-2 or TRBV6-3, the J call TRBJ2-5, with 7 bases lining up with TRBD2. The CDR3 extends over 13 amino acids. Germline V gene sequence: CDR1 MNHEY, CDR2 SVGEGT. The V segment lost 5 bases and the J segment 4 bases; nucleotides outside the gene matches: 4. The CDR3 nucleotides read TGTGCCAGCAGTCGACTAGCTTCAGAGACCCAGTACTTC. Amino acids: CASSRLASETQYF.

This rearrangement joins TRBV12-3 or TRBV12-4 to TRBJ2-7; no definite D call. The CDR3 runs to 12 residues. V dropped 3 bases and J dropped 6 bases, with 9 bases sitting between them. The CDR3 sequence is CASSLNLGEQYF. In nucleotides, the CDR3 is TGTGCCAGCAGTTTGAACTTGGGCGAGCAGTACTTC.

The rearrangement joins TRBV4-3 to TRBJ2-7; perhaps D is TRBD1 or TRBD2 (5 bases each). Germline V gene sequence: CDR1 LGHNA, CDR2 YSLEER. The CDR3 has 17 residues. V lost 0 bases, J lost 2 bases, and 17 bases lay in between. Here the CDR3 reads CASSQDSSRGRTYEQYF. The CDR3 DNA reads TGCGCCAGCAGCCAAGATTCGTCCCGGGGCCGCACCTACGAGCAGTACTTC.

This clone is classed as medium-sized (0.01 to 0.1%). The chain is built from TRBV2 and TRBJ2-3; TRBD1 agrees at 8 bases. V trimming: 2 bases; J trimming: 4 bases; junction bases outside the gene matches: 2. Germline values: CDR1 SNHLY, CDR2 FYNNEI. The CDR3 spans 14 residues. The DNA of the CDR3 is TGTGCCAGCAGTGAATCGACAGGGGCAGATACGCAGTATTTT. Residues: CASSESTGADTQYF.

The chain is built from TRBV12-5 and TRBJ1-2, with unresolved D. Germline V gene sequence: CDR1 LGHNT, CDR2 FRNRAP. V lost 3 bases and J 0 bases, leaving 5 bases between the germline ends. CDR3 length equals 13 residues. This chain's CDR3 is CASGFGSNYGYTF. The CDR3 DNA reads TGTGCTAGTGGTTTTGGGTCTAACTATGGCTACACCTTC.

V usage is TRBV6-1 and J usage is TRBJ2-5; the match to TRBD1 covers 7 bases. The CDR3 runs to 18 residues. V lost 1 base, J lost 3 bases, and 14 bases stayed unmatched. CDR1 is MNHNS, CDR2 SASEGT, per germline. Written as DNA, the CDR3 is TGTGCCAGCAGTGAAGGAAGGGACAGCGGTGCACTAAAAGAGACCCAGTACTTC. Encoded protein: CASSEGRDSGALKETQYF.

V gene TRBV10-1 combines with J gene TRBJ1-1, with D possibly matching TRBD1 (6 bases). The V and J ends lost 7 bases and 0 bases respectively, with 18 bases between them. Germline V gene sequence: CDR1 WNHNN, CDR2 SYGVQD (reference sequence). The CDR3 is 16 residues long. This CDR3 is CASTRRGRGLNTEAFF. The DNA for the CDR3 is TGCGCCAGCACTCGGAGGGGGAGGGGTCTGAACACTGAAGCTTTCTTT.